Listed below are T cell receptor beta chains from one sample, sequenced in a study of CD8 T cells in ankylosing spondylitis. TCRdb reanalysed the 5' RACE reads using MiXCR and keeps one entry per CDR3 protein. The table lists about 35,000 distinct CDR3 sequences, 10% of them singletons. Sequenced sample: blood, either unsorted or a sorted T cell fraction (not recorded which). The origin of the receptors is a male donor with ankylosing spondylitis or in good health (not recorded which). CDR3s include the opening cysteine and the closing phenylalanine or tryptophan. A D gene is named only where the DNA matches it firmly. Clone size is shown for a subset of rows, as once, few, many or a class of expanded clone.

v_call: TRBV6-1
d_call: -
clone_size: many
j_call: TRBJ1-6
cdr3_aa: CASSEPVDSPLHF
cdr3_nt: TGTGCCAGCAGTGAGCCAGTGGATTCACCCCTCCACTTT

v_call: TRBV4-1
d_call: TRBD2
clone_size: many
j_call: TRBJ2-5
cdr3_aa: CASSQEARGGETQYF
cdr3_nt: TGCGCCAGCAGCCAAGAAGCGCGGGGGGGTGAGACCCAGTACTTC

v_call: TRBV4-2
d_call: -
clone_size: few
j_call: TRBJ1-5
cdr3_aa: CASSRSGGAGQPQHF
cdr3_nt: TGTGCCAGCAGCCGGTCTGGGGGCGCGGGTCAGCCCCAGCATTTT

v_call: TRBV5-6
d_call: -
clone_size: many
j_call: TRBJ1-1
cdr3_aa: CASSLGQRAFF
cdr3_nt: TGTGCCAGCAGCTTGGGCCAGAGGGCTTTCTTT

v_call: TRBV5-6
d_call: TRBD1
clone_size: many
j_call: TRBJ2-7
cdr3_aa: CASSSGQGIVYEQYF
cdr3_nt: TGTGCCAGCAGCTCGGGACAGGGAATAGTCTACGAGCAGTACTTC

v_call: TRBV5-1
d_call: TRBD1
clone_size: many
j_call: TRBJ1-4
cdr3_aa: CASSPRGTGGNEKLFF
cdr3_nt: TGCGCCAGCAGCCCACGCGGGACAGGGGGTAATGAAAAACTGTTTTTT

v_call: TRBV25-1
d_call: TRBD2
clone_size: -
j_call: TRBJ2-1
cdr3_aa: CASRPGGRDEQFF
cdr3_nt: TGTGCCAGCCGTCCGGGAGGGAGGGATGAGCAGTTCTTC

v_call: TRBV12-3/TRBV12-4
d_call: -
clone_size: many
j_call: TRBJ2-5
cdr3_aa: CASSFGQTQYF
cdr3_nt: TGTGCCAGCAGTTTCGGTCAGACCCAGTACTTC

v_call: TRBV25-1
d_call: TRBD1
clone_size: many
j_call: TRBJ2-3
cdr3_aa: CASSTLTGSTQYF
cdr3_nt: TGTGCCAGCAGTACGCTGACAGGGAGCACGCAGTATTTT

v_call: TRBV20-1
d_call: TRBD1
clone_size: medium-sized
j_call: TRBJ1-2
cdr3_aa: CSARGTGNNYGYTF
cdr3_nt: TGCAGTGCTAGAGGGACAGGGAATAACTATGGCTACACCTTC

v_call: TRBV20-1
d_call: -
clone_size: many
j_call: TRBJ2-5
cdr3_aa: CSARIQGPQETQYF
cdr3_nt: TGCAGTGCTAGGATACAGGGACCCCAAGAGACCCAGTACTTC

v_call: TRBV6-1
d_call: -
clone_size: many
j_call: TRBJ1-1
cdr3_aa: CASSTKREGTEAFF
cdr3_nt: TGTGCCAGCAGTACCAAACGGGAGGGCACTGAAGCTTTCTTT

v_call: TRBV11-3
d_call: -
clone_size: few
j_call: TRBJ2-7
cdr3_aa: CASSREKGNYEQYF
cdr3_nt: TGTGCCAGCAGCCGAGAAAAGGGAAACTACGAGCAGTACTTC

v_call: TRBV29-1
d_call: TRBD2
clone_size: -
j_call: TRBJ2-1
cdr3_aa: CSVEDGGVVGPYNEQFF
cdr3_nt: TGCAGCGTTGAAGATGGGGGGGTCGTAGGGCCCTACAATGAGCAGTTCTTC

v_call: TRBV10-3
d_call: -
clone_size: many
j_call: TRBJ2-7
cdr3_aa: CATGQPTYGQYF
cdr3_nt: TGTGCCACCGGACAGCCAACATACGGGCAGTACTTC

v_call: TRBV4-2
d_call: -
clone_size: many
j_call: TRBJ2-1
cdr3_aa: CASSQEPSNEQFF
cdr3_nt: TGTGCCAGCAGCCAAGAGCCCTCGAATGAGCAGTTCTTC

v_call: TRBV27
d_call: -
clone_size: many
j_call: TRBJ2-6
cdr3_aa: CASGQRLQSGANVLTF
cdr3_nt: TGTGCCAGTGGACAGCGGTTGCAATCCGGGGCCAACGTCCTGACTTTC

v_call: TRBV20-1
d_call: -
clone_size: many
j_call: TRBJ1-5
cdr3_aa: CSASEPGPDNQPQHF
cdr3_nt: TGCAGTGCTAGTGAGCCCGGACCTGATAATCAGCCCCAGCATTTT

v_call: TRBV29-1
d_call: TRBD1
clone_size: many
j_call: TRBJ2-1
cdr3_aa: CSVEDRAGGNEQFF
cdr3_nt: TGCAGCGTTGAAGATAGGGCAGGGGGCAATGAGCAGTTCTTC

v_call: TRBV4-3
d_call: -
clone_size: many
j_call: TRBJ1-3
cdr3_aa: CASSQDAGRNSGNTIYF
cdr3_nt: TGCGCCAGCAGCCAAGATGCGGGACGGAACTCTGGAAACACCATATATTTT

v_call: TRBV7-3
d_call: TRBD2
clone_size: many
j_call: TRBJ2-3
cdr3_aa: CASSLMGGTSGSTDTQYF
cdr3_nt: TGTGCCAGCAGCTTAATGGGCGGGACTAGCGGTAGCACAGATACGCAGTATTTT

v_call: TRBV5-1
d_call: -
clone_size: many
j_call: TRBJ2-4
cdr3_aa: CASSFGGVGAKNIQYF
cdr3_nt: TGCGCCAGCAGCTTTGGCGGGGTAGGGGCTAAAAACATTCAGTACTTC

v_call: TRBV12-3/TRBV12-4
d_call: -
clone_size: few
j_call: TRBJ2-7
cdr3_aa: CASSLPRYEQYF
cdr3_nt: TGTGCCAGCAGTTTACCCCGCTACGAGCAGTACTTC

v_call: TRBV28
d_call: -
clone_size: many
j_call: TRBJ1-1
cdr3_aa: CASLGARVGAFF
cdr3_nt: TGTGCCAGCCTCGGAGCCAGGGTGGGGGCTTTCTTT

v_call: TRBV6-2/TRBV6-3
d_call: -
clone_size: many
j_call: TRBJ2-7
cdr3_aa: CASGVGASYEQYF
cdr3_nt: TGTGCCAGCGGGGTCGGGGCCTCCTACGAGCAGTACTTC

v_call: TRBV7-2
d_call: TRBD1
clone_size: many
j_call: TRBJ2-3
cdr3_aa: CASSFEDRSTDTQYF
cdr3_nt: TGTGCCAGCAGCTTCGAGGACAGGTCCACAGATACGCAGTATTTT